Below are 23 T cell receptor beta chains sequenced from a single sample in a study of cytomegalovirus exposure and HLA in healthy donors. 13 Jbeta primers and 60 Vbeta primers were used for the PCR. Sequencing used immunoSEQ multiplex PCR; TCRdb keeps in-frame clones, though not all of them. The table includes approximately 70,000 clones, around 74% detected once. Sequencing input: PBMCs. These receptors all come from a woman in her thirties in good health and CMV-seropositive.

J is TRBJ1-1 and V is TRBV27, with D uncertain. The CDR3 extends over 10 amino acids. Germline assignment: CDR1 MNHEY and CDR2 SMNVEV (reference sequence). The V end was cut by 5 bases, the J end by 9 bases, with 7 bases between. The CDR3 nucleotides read TGTGCCAGCAGTCCAGATAAAGCTTTCTTT. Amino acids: CASSPDKAFF.

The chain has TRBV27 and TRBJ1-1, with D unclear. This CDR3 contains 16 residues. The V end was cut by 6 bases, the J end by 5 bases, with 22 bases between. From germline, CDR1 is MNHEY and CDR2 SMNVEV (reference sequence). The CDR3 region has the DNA TGTGCCAGCAGCCCCTTCCGGGGTGGGTATCAGACTGAAGCTTTCTTT. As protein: CASSPFRGGYQTEAFF.

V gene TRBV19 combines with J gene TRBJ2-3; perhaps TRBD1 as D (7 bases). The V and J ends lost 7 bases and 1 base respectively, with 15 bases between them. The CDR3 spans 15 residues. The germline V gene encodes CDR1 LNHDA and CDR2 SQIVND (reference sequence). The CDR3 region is CASNQGGRRTDTQYF. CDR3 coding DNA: TGTGCCAGTAACCAGGGGGGCCGTCGCACAGATACGCAGTATTTT.

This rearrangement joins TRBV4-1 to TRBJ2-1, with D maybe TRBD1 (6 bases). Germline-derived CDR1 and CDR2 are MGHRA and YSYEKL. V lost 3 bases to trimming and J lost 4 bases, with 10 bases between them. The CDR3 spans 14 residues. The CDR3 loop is CASSHQQGYNEQFF. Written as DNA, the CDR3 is TGCGCCAGCAGCCACCAACAGGGTTACAATGAGCAGTTCTTC.

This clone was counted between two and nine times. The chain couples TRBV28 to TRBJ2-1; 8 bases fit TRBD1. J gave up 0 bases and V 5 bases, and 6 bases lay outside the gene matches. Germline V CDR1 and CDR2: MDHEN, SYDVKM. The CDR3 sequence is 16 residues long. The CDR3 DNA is TGTGCCAGCAGTCGACAGGGGACGAGCTCCTACAATGAGCAGTTCTTC. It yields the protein CASSRQGTSSYNEQFF.

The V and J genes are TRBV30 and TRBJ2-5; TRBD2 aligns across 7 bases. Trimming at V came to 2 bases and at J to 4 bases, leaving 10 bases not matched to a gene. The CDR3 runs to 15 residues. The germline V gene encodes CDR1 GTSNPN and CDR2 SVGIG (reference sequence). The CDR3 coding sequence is TGTGCCTGGAGTACCTGGCTGGGAGGGCGAGAGACCCAGTACTTC. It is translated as CAWSTWLGGRETQYF.

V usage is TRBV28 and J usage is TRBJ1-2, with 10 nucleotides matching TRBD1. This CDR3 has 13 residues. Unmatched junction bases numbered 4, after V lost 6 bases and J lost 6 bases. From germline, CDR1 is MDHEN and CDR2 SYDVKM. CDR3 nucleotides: TGTGCCAGCAGATCCGGGACAGGGGATGGCTACACCTTC. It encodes CASRSGTGDGYTF.

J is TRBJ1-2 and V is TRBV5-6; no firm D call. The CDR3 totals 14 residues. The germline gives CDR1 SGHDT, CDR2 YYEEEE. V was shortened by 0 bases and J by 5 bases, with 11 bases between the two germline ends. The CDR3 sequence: CASSLGPNSYGYTF. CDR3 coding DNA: TGTGCCAGCAGCTTGGGCCCCAACAGTTATGGCTACACCTTC. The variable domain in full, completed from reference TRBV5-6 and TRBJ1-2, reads DAGVTQSPTHLIKTRGQQVTLRCSPKSGHDTVSWYQQALGQGPQFIFQYYEEEERQRGNFPDRFSGHQFPNYSSELNVNALLLGDSALYLCASSLGPNSYGYTFGSGTRLTVV.

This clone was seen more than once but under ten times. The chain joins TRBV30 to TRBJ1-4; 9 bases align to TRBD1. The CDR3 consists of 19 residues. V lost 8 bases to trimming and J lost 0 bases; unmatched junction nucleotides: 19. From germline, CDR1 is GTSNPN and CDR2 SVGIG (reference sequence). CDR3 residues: CARGSLTRDRESTNEKLFF. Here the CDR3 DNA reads TGTGCCCGGGGGTCACTAACCCGGGACAGGGAATCAACTAATGAAAAACTGTTTTTT.

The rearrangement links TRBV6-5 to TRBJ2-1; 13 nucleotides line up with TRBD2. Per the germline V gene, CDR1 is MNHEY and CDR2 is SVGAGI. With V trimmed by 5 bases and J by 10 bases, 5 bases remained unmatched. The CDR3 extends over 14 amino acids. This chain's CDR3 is CASSTGLAGAEQFF. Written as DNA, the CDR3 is TGTGCCAGCAGTACAGGACTAGCGGGAGCCGAGCAGTTCTTC.

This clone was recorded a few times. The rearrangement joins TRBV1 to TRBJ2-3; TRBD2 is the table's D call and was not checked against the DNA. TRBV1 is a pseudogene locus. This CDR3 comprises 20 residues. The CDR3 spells CTSSQDSGTSGNWGTDTQYF. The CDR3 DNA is TGCACCAGCAGCCAAGATTCCGGGACTAGCGGGAATTGGGGCACAGATACGCAGTATTTT.

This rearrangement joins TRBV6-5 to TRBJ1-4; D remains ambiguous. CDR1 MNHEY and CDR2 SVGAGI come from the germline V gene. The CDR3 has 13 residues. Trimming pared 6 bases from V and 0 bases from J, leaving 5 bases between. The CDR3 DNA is TGTGCCAGCAGAGCCACAACTAATGAAAAACTGTTTTTT. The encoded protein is CASRATTNEKLFF.

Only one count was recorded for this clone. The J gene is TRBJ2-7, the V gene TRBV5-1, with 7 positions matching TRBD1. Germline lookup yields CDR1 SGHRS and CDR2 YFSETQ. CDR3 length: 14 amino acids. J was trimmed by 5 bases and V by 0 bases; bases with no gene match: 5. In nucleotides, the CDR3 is TGCGCCAGCAGCTTGGCCCCAACAGGGGACGAGCAGTACTTC. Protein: CASSLAPTGDEQYF.

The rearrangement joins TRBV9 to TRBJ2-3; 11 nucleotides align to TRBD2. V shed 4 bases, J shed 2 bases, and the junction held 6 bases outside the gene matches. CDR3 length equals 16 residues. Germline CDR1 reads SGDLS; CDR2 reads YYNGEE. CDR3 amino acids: CASSTWTSGFTDTQYF. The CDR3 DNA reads TGTGCCAGCAGCACCTGGACTAGCGGGTTCACAGATACGCAGTATTTT.

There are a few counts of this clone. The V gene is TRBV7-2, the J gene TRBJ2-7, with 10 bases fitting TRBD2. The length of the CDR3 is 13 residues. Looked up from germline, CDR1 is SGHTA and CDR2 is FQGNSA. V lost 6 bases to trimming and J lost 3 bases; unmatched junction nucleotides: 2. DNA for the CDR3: TGTGCCAGCAGTTCTAGCGGGAGCTACGAGCAGTACTTC. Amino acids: CASSSSGSYEQYF.

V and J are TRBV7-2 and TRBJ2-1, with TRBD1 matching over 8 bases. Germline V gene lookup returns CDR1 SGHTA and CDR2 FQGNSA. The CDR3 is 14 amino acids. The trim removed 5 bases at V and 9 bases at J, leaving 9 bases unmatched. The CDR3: CASSMGQVGGEQFF. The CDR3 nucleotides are TGTGCCAGCAGCATGGGACAGGTGGGTGGTGAGCAGTTCTTC.

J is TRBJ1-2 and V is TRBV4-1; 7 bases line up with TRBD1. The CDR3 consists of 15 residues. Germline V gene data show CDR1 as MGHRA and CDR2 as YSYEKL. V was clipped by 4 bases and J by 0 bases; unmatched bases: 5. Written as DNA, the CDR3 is TGCGCCAGCAGCCTCGGGACAGTAGCTAACTATGGCTACACCTTC. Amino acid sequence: CASSLGTVANYGYTF.

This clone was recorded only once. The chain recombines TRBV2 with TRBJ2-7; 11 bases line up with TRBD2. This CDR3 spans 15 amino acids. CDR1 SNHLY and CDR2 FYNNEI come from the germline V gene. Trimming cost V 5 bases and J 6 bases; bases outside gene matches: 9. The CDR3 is CASSPRLAGKVEQYF. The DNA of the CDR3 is TGTGCCAGCAGTCCTCGACTAGCGGGAAAAGTCGAGCAGTACTTC.

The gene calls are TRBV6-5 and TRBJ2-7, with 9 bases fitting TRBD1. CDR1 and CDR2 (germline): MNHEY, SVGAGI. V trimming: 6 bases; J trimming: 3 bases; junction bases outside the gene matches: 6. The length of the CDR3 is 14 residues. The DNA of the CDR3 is TGTGCCAGCAGCATGACAGGGGGAGACTACGAGCAGTACTTC. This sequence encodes CASSMTGGDYEQYF.

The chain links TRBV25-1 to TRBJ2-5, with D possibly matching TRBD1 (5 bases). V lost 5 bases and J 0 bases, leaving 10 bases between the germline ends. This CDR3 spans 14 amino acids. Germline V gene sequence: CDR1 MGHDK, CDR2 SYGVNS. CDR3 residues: CASSLDSYQETQYF. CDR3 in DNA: TGTGCCAGCAGTCTCGACAGTTACCAAGAGACCCAGTACTTC.

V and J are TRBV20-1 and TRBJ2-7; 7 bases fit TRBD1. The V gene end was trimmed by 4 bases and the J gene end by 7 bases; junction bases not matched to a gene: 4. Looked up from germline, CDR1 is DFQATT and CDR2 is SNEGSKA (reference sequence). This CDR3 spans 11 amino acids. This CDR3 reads CSATRGSEQYF. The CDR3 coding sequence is TGCAGTGCTACCAGGGGGTCTGAGCAGTACTTC.

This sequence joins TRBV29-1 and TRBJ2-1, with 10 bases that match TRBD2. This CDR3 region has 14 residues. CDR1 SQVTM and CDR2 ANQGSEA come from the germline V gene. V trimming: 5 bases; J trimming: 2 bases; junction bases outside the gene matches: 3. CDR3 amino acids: CSVPLAGAYNEQFF. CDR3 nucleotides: TGCAGCGTTCCCCTAGCGGGAGCCTACAATGAGCAGTTCTTC.

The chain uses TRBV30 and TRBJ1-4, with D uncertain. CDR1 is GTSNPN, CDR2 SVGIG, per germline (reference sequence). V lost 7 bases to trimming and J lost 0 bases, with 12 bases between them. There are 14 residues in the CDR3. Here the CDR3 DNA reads TGTGCCTTATCCCCCGGGACAACTAATGAAAAACTGTTTTTT. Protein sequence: CALSPGTTNEKLFF.